This T cell receptor (beta chain) emerged from a study of chronic HIV infection and antiretroviral therapy. This clonotype appeared many times. TCRdb passed the 5' RACE reads through MiXCR, listing each CDR3 protein once. This table holds roughly 39,000 distinct CDR3 sequences, about 8.9% found once. The CDR3 sequence is 12 residues long. V gave up 7 bases and J gave up 5 bases, with 14 bases separating them. Germline loops: CDR1 SQVTM, CDR2 ANQGSEA. The chain joins TRBV29-1 to TRBJ1-1; no clear D gene. The source of this sequence is an adult who had HIV and had not received antiretroviral therapy, or was an uninfected healthy control (not recorded which). The sample taken for sequencing was peripheral blood. The CDR3 is CSAYEDWTEAFF. CDR3 coding DNA: TGCAGCGCCTATGAGGACTGGACTGAAGCTTTCTTT.